This T cell receptor (beta chain) was documented in a study of chemoradiotherapy in HPV16-positive cancers (dated by TCRdb to between 2022 and 2023). Looking at the study overall: Using functional T-cell assays on cells from two HPV16-positive patients, the researchers defined candidate HPV-specific T-cell clones and common TCR motifs. The study asked whether T-cell immunity against the HPV oncoproteins E6 and E7 changes during chemoradiotherapy and whether it affects survival. TCR repertoires from some 89 patients with HPV-related cancers were then used to track the candidate HPV-specific TCRs and motifs. The paper's findings and limits, for the study overall: The survival association was reported for HPV16-positive patients, and the functional definition of HPV-specific T cells was derived from only two HPV16-positive patients. In HPV16-positive patients, expansion of HPV-responsive T cells during chemoradiotherapy was found to be associated with improved recurrence-free survival. Expansion of candidate HPV-specific clones and E7-related TCR motifs was observed in the tumor microenvironment during treatment, whereas no such expansion was observed for non-HPV-specific T cells.

Repertoires were sampled repeatedly over the course of chemoradiotherapy, so clonal expansion could be followed in the tumor microenvironment. Remarks on this clone: The antigen this receptor binds is unknown. No much larger clone is present one base from it, and per-base qualities are unavailable. Other DNA sequences from this sample encode an identical CDR3 as well.

Receptors were amplified or captured by the immunoSEQ multiplex PCR assay. Held by TCRdb, this immuneACCESS table contains in-frame sequences only and omits some clones. Under half of the omission traces to an unresolved V gene where checked; the cause of the rest is unknown. This sample holds some 2,500 clones; approximately 87% were observed only once. The top ten clones comprise about a tenth of the sample. Via the germline V gene, CDR1 is SGHTA and CDR2 FQGNSA. The germline V end is reduced by 1 base and the J end by 4 bases; junction bases left unmatched: 9. From the cysteine through the phenylalanine, the CDR3 covers 16 amino acids. CDR3 DNA is the only sequence kept; it has 48 bases, read in frame from the first base.

The rearranged segments are TRBV7-2 and TRBJ1-2, and TRBD1 matches 7 of the central bases. This clonotype was obtained from a human donor with HPV-associated anogenital cancer. Sequencing was performed on tumor tissue, taken from a patient who underwent chemoradiotherapy. The CDR3 here reads CASSLEIGTAPYGYTF. The nucleotides are TGTGCCAGCAGCTTAGAAATAGGGACAGCACCCTATGGCTACACCTTC.